A single T cell receptor (beta chain) is shown here with its context. What it binds is not known. The CDR3 contains 14 residues. V was clipped by 4 bases and J by 4 bases; unmatched bases: 4. CDR1 is SNHLY and CDR2 is FYNNEI in the germline V gene. The sample originates from a study of cytomegalovirus exposure and HLA in healthy donors. Study in general: Genetic ancestry analysis placed around four fifths of the 410 or so donors that were genotyped in the Caucasian-associated cluster.

Overall study findings and caveats: TCR beta chain V- and J-gene trimming was linked, in a later analysis, to a missense variant in DCLRE1C. In a later analysis, 16,951 TCR beta sequences were associated with HLA alleles at 0.05 false discovery rate. A highly shared variant cluster was judged a likely technical artifact.

60 Vbeta and 13 Jbeta primers were used in PCR. The table came from immunoSEQ multiplex PCR; TCRdb's copy has only in-frame clones and leaves some out. The data contain fewer than 150,000 clones, around 73% of them singletons. The receptor comes from a woman between 40 and 55 years old in good health and CMV-seropositive. The sample was PBMCs. The rearrangement joins TRBV2 to TRBJ1-2; TRBD1 matches 9 bases. The CDR3 here is CASSGTGEGYGYTF. Written as DNA, the CDR3 is TGTGCCAGCAGTGGGACAGGGGAGGGCTATGGCTACACCTTC. Based on the CDR3 plus reference TRBV2 and TRBJ1-2, the full variable domain is EPEVTQTPSHQVTQMGQEVILRCVPISNHLYFYWYRQILGQKVEFLVSFYNNEISEKSEIFDDQFSVERPDGSNFTLKIRSTKLEDSAMYFCASSGTGEGYGYTFGSGTRLTVV.